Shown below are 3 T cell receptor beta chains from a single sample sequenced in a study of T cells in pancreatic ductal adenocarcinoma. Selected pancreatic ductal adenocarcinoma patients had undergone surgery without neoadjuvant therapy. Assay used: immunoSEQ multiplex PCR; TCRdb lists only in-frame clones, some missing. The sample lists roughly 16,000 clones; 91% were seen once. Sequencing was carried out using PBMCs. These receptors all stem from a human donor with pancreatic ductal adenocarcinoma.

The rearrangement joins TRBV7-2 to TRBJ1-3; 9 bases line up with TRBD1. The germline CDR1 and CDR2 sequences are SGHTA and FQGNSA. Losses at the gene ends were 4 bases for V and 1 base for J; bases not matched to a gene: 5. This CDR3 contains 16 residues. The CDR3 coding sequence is TGTGCCAGCAGCTCCTGGGGGACAGGGTCTGGAAACACCATATATTTT. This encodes CASSSWGTGSGNTIYF. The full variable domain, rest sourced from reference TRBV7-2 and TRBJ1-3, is GAGVSQSPSNKVTEKGKDVELRCDPISGHTALYWYRQSLGQGLEFLIYFQGNSAPDKSGLPSDRFSAERTGGSVSTLTIQRTQQEDSAVYLCASSSWGTGSGNTIYFGEGSWLTVV.

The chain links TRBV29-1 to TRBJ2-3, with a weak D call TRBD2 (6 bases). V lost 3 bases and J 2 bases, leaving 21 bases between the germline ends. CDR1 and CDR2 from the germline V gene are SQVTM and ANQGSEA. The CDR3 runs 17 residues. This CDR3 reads CSVDELEGPGSTDTQYF. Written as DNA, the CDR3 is TGCAGCGTTGATGAGCTGGAGGGGCCTGGATCCACAGATACGCAGTATTTT.

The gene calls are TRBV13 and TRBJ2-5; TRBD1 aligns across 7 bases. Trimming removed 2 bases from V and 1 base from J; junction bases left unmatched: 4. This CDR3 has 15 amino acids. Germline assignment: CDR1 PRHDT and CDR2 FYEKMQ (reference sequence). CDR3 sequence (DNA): TGTGCCAGCAGCTTACGCAGGGGGTTCCAAGAGACCCAGTACTTC. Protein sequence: CASSLRRGFQETQYF.